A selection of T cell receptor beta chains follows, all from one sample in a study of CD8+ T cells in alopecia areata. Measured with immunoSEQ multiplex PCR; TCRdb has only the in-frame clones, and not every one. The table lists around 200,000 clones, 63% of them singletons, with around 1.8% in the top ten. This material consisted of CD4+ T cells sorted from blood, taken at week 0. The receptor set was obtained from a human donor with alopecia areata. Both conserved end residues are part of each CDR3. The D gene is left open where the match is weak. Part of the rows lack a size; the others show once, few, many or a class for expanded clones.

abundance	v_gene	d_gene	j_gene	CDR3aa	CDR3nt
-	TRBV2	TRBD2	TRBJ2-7	CASSTGTSAEQYF	TGTGCCAGCAGCACCGGGACTAGCGCCGAGCAGTACTTC
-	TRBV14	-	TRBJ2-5	CASSRGLGVQETQYF	TGTGCCAGCAGCCGGGGGCTGGGAGTTCAAGAGACCCAGTACTTC
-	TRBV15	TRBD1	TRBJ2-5	CATSRGKQGEVTQYF	TGTGCCACCAGCAGAGGCAAACAGGGGGAGGTGACCCAGTACTTC
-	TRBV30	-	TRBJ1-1	CAGSRQNTEAFF	TGTGCCGGATCCCGACAGAACACTGAAGCTTTCTTT
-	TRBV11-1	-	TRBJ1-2	CASSFRQGIGGYTF	TGTGCCAGCAGCTTCCGCCAGGGAATAGGAGGCTACACCTTC
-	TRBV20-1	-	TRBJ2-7	CSARDAHEQYF	TGCAGTGCTAGAGATGCGCACGAGCAGTACTTC
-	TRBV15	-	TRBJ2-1	CATSRDGPAYNEQFF	TGTGCCACCAGCAGAGATGGGCCAGCCTACAATGAGCAGTTCTTC
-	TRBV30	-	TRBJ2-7	CAWSTQTYEQYF	TGTGCCTGGAGTACCCAAACCTACGAGCAGTACTTC
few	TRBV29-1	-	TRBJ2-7	CSVVRNNEQYF	TGCAGCGTTGTCAGGAATAACGAGCAGTACTTC
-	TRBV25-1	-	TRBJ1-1	CASSEERGGEAFF	TGTGCCAGCAGTGAAGAAAGGGGGGGAGAAGCTTTCTTT
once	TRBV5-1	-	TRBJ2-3	CASSLEGVVSTDTQYF	TGCGCCAGCAGCTTGGAAGGGGTGGTGAGCACAGATACGCAGTATTTT
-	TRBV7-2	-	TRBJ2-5	CASSLEPLIVGYARTQYF	TGTGCCAGCAGCTTAGAACCCTTAATAGTGGGGTATGCAAGGACCCAGTACTTC
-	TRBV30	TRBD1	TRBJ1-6	CAWRLAGGGMDSPLHF	TGTGCCTGGAGGTTGGCAGGGGGGGGGATGGATTCACCCCTCCACTTT
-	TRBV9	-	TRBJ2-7	CASSPRMYASEQYF	TGTGCCAGCAGCCCCCGTATGTATGCTAGCGAGCAGTACTTC
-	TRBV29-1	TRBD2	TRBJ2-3	CSVNRAGGSTDTQYF	TGCAGCGTTAATCGAGCGGGGGGTAGCACAGATACGCAGTATTTT
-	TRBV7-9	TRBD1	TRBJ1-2	CASSSGQGRPYGYTF	TGTGCCAGCAGCTCGGGACAGGGAAGACCCTATGGCTACACCTTC
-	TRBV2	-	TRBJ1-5	CASSQDSNQPQHF	TGTGCCAGCAGTCAGGATAGCAATCAGCCCCAGCATTTT
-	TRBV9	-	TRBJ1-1	CASSVDSLRTEAFF	TGTGCCAGCAGCGTGGACAGCTTGCGCACTGAAGCTTTCTTT
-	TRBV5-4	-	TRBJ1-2	CASVDSGSSTLTF	TGTGCCAGCGTTGACTCCGGGTCGAGCACCCTGACCTTC
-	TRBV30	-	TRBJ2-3	CAWSVHSTDTQYF	TGTGCCTGGAGTGTACACAGTACAGATACGCAGTATTTT
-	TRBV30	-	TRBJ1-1	CASDLIRDDDMNTEAFF	TGTGCCTCCGACCTGATCCGGGACGATGACATGAACACTGAAGCTTTCTTT
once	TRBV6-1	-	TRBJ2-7	CASEGISYEQYF	TGTGCCAGCGAAGGTATTTCCTACGAGCAGTACTTC
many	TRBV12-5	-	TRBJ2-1	CASGLTGYNEQFF	TGTGCTAGTGGTTTGACGGGGTACAATGAGCAGTTCTTC